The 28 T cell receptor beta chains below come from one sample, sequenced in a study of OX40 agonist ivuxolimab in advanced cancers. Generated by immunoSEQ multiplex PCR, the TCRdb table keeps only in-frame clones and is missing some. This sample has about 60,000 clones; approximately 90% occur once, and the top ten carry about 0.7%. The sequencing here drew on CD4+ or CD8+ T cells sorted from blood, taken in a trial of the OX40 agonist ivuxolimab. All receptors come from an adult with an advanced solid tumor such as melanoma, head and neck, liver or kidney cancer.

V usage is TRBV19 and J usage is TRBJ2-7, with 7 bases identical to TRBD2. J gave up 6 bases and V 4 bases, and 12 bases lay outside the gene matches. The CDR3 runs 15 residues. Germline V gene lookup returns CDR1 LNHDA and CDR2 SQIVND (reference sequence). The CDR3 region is CASSTASGTFGEQYF. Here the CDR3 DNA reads TGTGCCAGTAGTACTGCGAGCGGGACCTTCGGCGAGCAGTACTTC.

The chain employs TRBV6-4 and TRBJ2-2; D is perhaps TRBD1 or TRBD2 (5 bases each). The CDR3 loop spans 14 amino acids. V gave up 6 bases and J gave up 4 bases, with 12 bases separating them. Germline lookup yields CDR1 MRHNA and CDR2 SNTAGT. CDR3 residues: CASRKDGGTGELFF. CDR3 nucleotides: TGTGCCAGCAGAAAGGATGGGGGCACCGGGGAGCTGTTTTTT.

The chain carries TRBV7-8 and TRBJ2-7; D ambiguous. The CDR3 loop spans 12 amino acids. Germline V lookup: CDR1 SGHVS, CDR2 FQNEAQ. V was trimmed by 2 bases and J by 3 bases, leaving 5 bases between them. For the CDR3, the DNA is TGTGCCAGCAGCTTATCAATCTACGAGCAGTACTTC. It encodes CASSLSIYEQYF.

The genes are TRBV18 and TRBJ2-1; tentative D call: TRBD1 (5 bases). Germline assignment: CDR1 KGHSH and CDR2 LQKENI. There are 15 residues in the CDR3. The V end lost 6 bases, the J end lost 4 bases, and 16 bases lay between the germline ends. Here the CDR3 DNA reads TGTGCCAGCTCTCCCGTCGGCAGGGCTTACAATGAGCAGTTCTTC. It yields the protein CASSPVGRAYNEQFF.

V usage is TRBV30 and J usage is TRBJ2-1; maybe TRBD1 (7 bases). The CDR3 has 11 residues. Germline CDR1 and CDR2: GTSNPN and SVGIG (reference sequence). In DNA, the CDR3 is TGTGCTGCGGGACAGCACAATGAGCAGTTCTTC. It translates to CAAGQHNEQFF.

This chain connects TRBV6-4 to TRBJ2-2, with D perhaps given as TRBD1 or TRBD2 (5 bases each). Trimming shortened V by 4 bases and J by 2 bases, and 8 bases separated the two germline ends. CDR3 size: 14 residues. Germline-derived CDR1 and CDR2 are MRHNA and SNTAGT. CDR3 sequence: CASSAGSNTGELFF. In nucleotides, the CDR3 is TGTGCCAGCAGTGCAGGGAGCAACACCGGGGAGCTGTTTTTT.

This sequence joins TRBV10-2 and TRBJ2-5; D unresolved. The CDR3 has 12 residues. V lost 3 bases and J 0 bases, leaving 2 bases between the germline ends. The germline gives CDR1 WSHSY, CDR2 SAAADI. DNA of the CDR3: TGCGCCAGCAGTGAAAACCAAGAGACCCAGTACTTC. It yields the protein CASSENQETQYF.

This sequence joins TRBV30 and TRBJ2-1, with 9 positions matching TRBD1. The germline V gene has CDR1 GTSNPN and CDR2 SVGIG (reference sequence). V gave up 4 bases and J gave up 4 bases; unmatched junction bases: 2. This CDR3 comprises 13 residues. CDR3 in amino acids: CAWKGTGYNEQFF. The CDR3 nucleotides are TGTGCCTGGAAAGGGACAGGGTACAATGAGCAGTTCTTC.

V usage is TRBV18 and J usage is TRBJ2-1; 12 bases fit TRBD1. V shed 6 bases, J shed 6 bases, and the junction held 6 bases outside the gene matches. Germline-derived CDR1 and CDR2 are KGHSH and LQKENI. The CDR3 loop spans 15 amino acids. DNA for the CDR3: TGTGCCAGCTCCGGGGGGACAGGGGGCCTCAATGAGCAGTTCTTC. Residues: CASSGGTGGLNEQFF.

CDR3 loop: CASSLGSDRASGYTF. For the CDR3, the DNA is TGTGCCAGCAGCTTAGGATCAGATAGGGCGTCGGGCTACACCTTC. This rearrangement joins TRBV7-9 to TRBJ1-2; the D is unclear. The CDR3 extends over 15 amino acids. Trimming shortened V by 1 base and J by 8 bases, and 17 bases separated the two germline ends. Germline V gene lookup returns CDR1 SEHNR and CDR2 FQNEAQ (reference sequence).

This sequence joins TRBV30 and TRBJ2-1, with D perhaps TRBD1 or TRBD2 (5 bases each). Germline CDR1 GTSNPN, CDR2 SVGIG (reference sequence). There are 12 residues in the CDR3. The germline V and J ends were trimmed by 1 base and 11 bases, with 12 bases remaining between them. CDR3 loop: CAWSAPGTQQFF. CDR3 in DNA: TGTGCCTGGAGTGCCCCCGGGACCCAGCAGTTCTTC.

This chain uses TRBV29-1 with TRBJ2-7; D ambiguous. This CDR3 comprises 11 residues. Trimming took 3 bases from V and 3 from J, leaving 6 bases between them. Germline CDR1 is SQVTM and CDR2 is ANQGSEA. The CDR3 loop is CSVDGLYEQYF. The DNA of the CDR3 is TGCAGCGTTGACGGGCTCTACGAGCAGTACTTC.

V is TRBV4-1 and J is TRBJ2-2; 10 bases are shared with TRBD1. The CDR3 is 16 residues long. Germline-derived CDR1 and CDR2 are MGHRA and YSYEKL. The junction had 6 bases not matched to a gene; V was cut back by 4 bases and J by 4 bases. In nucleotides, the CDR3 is TGCGCCAGCAGCCTCCACGGGACAGGGGTCACCGGGGAGCTGTTTTTT. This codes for CASSLHGTGVTGELFF.

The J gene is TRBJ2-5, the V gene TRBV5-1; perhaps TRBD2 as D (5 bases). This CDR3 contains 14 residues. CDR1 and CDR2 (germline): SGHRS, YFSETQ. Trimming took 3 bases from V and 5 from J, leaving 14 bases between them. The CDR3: CASSSGRGWETQYF. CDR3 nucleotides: TGCGCCAGCAGCTCGGGCCGAGGGTGGGAGACCCAGTACTTC.

Here the CDR3 reads CAWNHGVREKLFF. CDR3 bases: TGTGCCTGGAACCATGGGGTTCGGGAAAAACTGTTTTTT. The chain is built from TRBV30 and TRBJ1-4, with D hard to call. Trimming removed 4 bases from V and 8 bases from J, with 14 bases in between. Germline assignment: CDR1 GTSNPN and CDR2 SVGIG (reference sequence). The CDR3 length is 13 residues.

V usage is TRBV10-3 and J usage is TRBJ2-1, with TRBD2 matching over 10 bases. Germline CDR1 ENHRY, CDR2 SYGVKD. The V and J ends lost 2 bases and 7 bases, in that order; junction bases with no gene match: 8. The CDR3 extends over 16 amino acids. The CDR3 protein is CAISEIAGGLGNEQFF. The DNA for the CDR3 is TGTGCCATCAGTGAGATAGCGGGAGGATTGGGGAATGAGCAGTTCTTC.

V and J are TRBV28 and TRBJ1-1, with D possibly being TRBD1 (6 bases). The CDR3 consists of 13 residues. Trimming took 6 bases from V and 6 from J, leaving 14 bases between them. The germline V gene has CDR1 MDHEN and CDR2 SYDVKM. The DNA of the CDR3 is TGTGCCAGCAGATTTACAGGGTTCTCTGAAGCTTTCTTT. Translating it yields CASRFTGFSEAFF.

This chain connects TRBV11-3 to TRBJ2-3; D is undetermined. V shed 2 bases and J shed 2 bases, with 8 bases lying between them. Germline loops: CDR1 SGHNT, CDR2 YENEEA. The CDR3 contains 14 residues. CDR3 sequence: CASSLTRYTDTQYF. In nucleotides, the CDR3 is TGTGCCAGCAGCTTAACCCGATACACAGATACGCAGTATTTT. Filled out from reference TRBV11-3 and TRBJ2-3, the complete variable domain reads EAGVVQSPRYKIIEKKQPVAFWCNPISGHNTLYWYLQNLGQGPELLIRYENEEAVDDSQLPKDRFSAERLKGVDSTLKIQPAELGDSAVYLCASSLTRYTDTQYFGPGTRLTVL.

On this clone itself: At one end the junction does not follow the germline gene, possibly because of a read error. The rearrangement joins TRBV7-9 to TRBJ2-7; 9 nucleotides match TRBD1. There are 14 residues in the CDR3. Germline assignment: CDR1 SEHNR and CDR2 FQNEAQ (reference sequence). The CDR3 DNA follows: TGTGCCGGCAGCTCCTACAGGGGGCATTTCGAGCAGTACTTC. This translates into CAGSSYRGHFEQYF.

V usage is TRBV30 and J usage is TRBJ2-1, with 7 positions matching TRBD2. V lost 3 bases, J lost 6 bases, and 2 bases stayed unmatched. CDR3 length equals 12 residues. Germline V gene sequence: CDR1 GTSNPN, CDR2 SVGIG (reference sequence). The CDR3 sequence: CAWSGTTNEQFF. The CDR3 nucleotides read TGTGCCTGGAGCGGGACTACCAATGAGCAGTTCTTC.

This CDR3 reads CASSVSGGGSNQPQHF. The CDR3 DNA reads TGTGCCAGCAGCGTTTCAGGGGGAGGAAGCAATCAGCCCCAGCATTTT. The V gene is TRBV7-8, the J gene TRBJ1-5, with 7 bases aligning to TRBD1. The CDR3 loop spans 16 amino acids. V lost 5 bases and J lost 1; bases outside the gene matches: 8. Germline CDR1 reads SGHVS; CDR2 reads FQNEAQ.

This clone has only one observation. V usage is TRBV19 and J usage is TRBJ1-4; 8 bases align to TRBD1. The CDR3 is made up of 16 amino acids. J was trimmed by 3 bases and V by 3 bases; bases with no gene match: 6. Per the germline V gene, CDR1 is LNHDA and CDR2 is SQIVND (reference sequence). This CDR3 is CASSMTRGLANEKLFF. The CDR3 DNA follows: TGTGCCAGTAGTATGACCAGGGGGCTTGCTAATGAAAAACTGTTTTTT.

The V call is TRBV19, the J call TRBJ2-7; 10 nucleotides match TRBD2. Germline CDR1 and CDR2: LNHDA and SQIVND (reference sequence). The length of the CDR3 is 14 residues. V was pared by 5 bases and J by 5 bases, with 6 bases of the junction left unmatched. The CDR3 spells CASSPRLAGHEQYF. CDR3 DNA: TGTGCCAGTAGTCCCCGACTAGCGGGCCACGAGCAGTACTTC.

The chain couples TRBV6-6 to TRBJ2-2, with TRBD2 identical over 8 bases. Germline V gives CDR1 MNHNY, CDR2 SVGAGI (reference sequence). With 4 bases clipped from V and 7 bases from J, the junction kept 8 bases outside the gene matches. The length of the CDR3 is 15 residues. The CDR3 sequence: CASSSGTRKIGELFF. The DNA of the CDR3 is TGTGCCAGCAGTTCCGGGACTAGAAAAATCGGGGAGCTGTTTTTT.

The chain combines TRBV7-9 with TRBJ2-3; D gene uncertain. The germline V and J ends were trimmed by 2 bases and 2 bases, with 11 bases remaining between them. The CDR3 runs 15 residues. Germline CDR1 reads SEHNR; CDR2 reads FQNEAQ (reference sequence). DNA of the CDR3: TGTGCCAGCAGCTTACAAAGAGGTATCACAGATACGCAGTATTTT. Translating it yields CASSLQRGITDTQYF.

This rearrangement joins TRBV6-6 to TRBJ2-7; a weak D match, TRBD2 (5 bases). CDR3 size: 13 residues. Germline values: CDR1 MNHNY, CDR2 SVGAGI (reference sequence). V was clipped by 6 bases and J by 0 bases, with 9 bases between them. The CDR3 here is CASSRGYSYEQYF. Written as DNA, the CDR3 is TGTGCCAGCAGCCGAGGGTACTCCTACGAGCAGTACTTC.

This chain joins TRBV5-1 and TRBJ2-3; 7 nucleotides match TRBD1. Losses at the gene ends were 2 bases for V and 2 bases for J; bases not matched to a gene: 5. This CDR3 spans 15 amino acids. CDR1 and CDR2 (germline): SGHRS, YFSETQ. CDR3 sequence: CASSLVDRATDTQYF. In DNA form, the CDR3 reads TGCGCCAGCAGCTTAGTCGACAGGGCCACAGATACGCAGTATTTT.

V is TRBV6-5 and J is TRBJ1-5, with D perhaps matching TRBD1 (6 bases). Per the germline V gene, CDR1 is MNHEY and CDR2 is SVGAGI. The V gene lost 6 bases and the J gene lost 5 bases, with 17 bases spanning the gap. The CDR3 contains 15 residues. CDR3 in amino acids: CASRPPGGGDQPQHF. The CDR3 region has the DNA TGTGCCAGCAGGCCCCCCGGAGGGGGGGATCAGCCCCAGCATTTT.